In its sample, the clone carrying this TCR beta chain was seen a few times. The junction departs from the called germline gene at one end, perhaps through a read error. The data were obtained in a study of blood T cells in healthy people across ages. Then a second PCR, running roughly 7 to 11 cycles, was carried out with a sample-barcoded 5' primer and a J-beta primer mix. From each sample, at least 2.5 million paired-end reads containing CDR3 were obtained. TCRdb used MiXCR to reprocess the 5' RACE reads, holding one entry per CDR3 protein. The sample lists roughly 1 million distinct CDR3 sequences, almost 25% occurring once. The length of the CDR3 is 12 residues. Germline CDR1 SGDLS, CDR2 YYNGEE. The same data also went into a second study, on T cells of mothers and their children.

Sample: blood. The receptor was isolated from a girl aged 2-9 years in good health. This chain joins TRBV9 and TRBJ2-5; D is possibly TRBD1 (5 bases). Here the CDR3 reads CASSVDDSEQHF. CDR3 nucleotides: TGTGCCAGCAGCGTAGACGACAGCGAGCAGCACTTC.